The clone carrying this TCR beta chain occurred once. Its antigen is as yet unknown. The entry originates in a study of shared clonotypes between healthy human individuals. Looking at the study overall: The donor pool was made up of two women and a few men aged 18 to 49. Plates per donor: three CD4 naive, three CD4 memory, two CD8 naive, one CD8 memory.

Each PCR replicate from the sorted subsets contained about 180 ng DNA, which is 30,000 or so T cell genomes. Libraries were prepared by immunoSEQ multiplex PCR; TCRdb keeps only in-frame clonotypes and omits some of them. The repertoire holds just over 2,000,000 clones, with roughly 96% as singletons. Regarding the study as a whole: Among non-shared clonotypes, generation probabilities were lower than among those shared by all four donors.

The V end lost 0 bases, the J end lost 2 bases, and 8 bases lay between the germline ends. CDR3 length: 15 residues. Per the germline V gene, CDR1 is SGDLS and CDR2 is YYNGEE. The clonotype was recovered from a man aged 18 to 30 in good health. The sequenced sample consisted of naive CD4+ T cells sorted from blood. Subset indicated: CD45RA+ positively selected. The chain carries TRBV9 and TRBJ2-2; D unclear. The chain's CDR3 is CASSVATLNTGELFF. The DNA of the CDR3 is TGTGCCAGCAGCGTAGCTACCCTTAACACCGGGGAGCTGTTTTTT.